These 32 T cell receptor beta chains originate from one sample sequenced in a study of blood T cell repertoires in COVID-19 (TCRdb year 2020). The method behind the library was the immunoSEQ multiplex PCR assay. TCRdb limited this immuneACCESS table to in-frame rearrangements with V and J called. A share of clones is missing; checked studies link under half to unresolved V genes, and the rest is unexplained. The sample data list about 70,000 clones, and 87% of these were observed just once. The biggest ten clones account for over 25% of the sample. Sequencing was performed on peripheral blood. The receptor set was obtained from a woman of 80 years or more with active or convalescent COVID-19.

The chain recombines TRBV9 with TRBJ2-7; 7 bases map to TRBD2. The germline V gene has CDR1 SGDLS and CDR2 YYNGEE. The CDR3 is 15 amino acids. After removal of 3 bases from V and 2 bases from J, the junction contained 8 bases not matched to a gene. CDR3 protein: CASSASASGAYEQYF. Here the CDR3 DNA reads TGTGCCAGCAGCGCCTCGGCTAGCGGTGCCTACGAGCAGTACTTC.

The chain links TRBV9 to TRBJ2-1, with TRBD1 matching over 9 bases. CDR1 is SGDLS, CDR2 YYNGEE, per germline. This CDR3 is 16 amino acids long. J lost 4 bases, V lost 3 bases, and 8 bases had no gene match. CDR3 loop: CASSAPKDRGYNEQFF. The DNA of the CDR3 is TGTGCCAGCAGCGCCCCTAAGGACAGGGGTTACAATGAGCAGTTCTTC.

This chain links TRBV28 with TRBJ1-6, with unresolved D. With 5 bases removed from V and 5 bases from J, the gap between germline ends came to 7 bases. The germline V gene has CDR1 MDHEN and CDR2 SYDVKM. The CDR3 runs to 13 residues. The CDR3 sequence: CASSPQNNSPLHF. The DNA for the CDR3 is TGTGCCAGCAGTCCACAGAATAATTCACCCCTCCACTTT.

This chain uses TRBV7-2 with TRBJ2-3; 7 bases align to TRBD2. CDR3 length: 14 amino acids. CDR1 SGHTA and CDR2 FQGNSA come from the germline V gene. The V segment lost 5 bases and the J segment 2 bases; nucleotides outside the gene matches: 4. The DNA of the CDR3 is TGTGCCAGCAGCCGGCGGGGGATCACAGATACGCAGTATTTT. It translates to CASSRRGITDTQYF. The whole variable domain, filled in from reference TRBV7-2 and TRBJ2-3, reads GAGVSQSPSNKVTEKGKDVELRCDPISGHTALYWYRQSLGQGLEFLIYFQGNSAPDKSGLPSDRFSAERTGGSVSTLTIQRTQQEDSAVYLCASSRRGITDTQYFGPGTRLTVL.

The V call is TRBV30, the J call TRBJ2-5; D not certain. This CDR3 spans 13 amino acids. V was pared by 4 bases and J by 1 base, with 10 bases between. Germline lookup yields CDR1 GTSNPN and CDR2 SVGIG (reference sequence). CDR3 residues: CAWKTNPQETQYF. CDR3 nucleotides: TGTGCCTGGAAAACAAACCCCCAAGAGACCCAGTACTTC.

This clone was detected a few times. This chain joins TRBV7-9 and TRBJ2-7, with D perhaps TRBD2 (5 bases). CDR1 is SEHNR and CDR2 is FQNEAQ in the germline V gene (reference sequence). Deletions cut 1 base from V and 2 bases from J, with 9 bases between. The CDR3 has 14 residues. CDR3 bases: TGTGCCAGCAGCTTAGAACGGGAAACCTACGAGCAGTACTTC. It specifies CASSLERETYEQYF.

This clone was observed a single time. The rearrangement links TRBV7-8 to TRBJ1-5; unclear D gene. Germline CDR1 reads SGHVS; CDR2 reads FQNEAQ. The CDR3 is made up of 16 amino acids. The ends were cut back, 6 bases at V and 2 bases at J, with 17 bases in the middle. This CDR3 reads CASRLGVDLGNQPQHF. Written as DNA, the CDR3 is TGTGCCAGCAGGCTCGGAGTCGACTTAGGCAATCAGCCCCAGCATTTT.

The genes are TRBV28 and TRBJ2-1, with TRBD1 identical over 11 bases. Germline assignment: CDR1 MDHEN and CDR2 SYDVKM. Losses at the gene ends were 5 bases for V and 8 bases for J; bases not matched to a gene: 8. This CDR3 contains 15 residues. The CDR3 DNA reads TGTGCCAGCAGTCCCAGGGGACAGGGGGTCGATGAGCAGTTCTTC. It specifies CASSPRGQGVDEQFF.

The CDR3 reads CASSPGTYGDQPQHF. As DNA, the CDR3 is TGTGCCAGCAGTCCAGGAACCTACGGCGATCAGCCCCAGCATTTT. The rearrangement links TRBV25-1 to TRBJ1-5; D not resolved. This CDR3 is built from 15 residues. The germline V and J ends were trimmed by 5 bases and 5 bases, with 16 bases remaining between them. Germline V gene data show CDR1 as MGHDK and CDR2 as SYGVNS.

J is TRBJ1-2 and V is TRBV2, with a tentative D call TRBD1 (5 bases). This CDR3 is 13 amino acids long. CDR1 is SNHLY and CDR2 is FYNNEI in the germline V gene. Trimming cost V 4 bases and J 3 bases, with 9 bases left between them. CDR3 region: CASSASRDYGYTF. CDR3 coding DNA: TGTGCCAGCAGTGCCTCCAGGGACTATGGCTACACCTTC.

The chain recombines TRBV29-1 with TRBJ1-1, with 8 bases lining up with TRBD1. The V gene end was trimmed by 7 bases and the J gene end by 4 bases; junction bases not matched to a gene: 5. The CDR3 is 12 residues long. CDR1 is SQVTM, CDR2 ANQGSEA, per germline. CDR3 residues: CSAHTGGTEAFF. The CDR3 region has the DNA TGCAGCGCCCATACAGGGGGCACTGAAGCTTTCTTT.

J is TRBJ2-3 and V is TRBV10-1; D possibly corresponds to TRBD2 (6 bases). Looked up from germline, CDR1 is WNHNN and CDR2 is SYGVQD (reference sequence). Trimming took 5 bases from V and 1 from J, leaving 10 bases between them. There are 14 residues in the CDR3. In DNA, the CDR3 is TGCGCCAGCAGTCCCGGGGGTCGCACAGATACGCAGTATTTT. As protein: CASSPGGRTDTQYF.

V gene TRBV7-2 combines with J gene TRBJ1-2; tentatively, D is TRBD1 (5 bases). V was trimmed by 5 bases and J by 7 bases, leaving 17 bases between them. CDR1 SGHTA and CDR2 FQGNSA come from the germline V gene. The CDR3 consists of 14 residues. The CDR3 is CASSILQQGSGYTF. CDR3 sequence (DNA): TGTGCCAGCAGCATATTACAGCAGGGTTCTGGCTACACCTTC.

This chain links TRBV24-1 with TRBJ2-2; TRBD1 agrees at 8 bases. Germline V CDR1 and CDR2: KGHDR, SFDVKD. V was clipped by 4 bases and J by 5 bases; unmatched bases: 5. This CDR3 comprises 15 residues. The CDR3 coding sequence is TGTGCCACCAGTGAAACAGGGGGATGGACCGGGGAGCTGTTTTTT. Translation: CATSETGGWTGELFF.

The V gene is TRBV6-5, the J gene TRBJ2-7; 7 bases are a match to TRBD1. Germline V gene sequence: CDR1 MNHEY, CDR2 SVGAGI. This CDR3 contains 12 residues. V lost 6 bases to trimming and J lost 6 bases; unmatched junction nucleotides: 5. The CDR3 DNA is TGTGCCAGCAGAACAGGGGTGGGCGAGCAGTACTTC. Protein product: CASRTGVGEQYF.

This chain's CDR3 is CASSTRGAGLQETQYF. The CDR3 DNA follows: TGTGCCAGCAGCACCCGCGGGGCGGGGTTACAAGAGACCCAGTACTTC. This chain connects TRBV9 to TRBJ2-5, with D maybe TRBD2 (6 bases). This CDR3 is 16 amino acids long. Germline loops: CDR1 SGDLS, CDR2 YYNGEE. Between the trimmed V and J ends, which lost 4 bases and 2 bases, there was a span of 18 bases.

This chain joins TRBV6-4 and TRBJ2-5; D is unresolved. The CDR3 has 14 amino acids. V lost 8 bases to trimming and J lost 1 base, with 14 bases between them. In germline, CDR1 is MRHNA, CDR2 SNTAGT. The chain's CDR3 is CASHPGPPQETQYF. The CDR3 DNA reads TGTGCCAGCCACCCGGGTCCGCCCCAAGAGACCCAGTACTTC.

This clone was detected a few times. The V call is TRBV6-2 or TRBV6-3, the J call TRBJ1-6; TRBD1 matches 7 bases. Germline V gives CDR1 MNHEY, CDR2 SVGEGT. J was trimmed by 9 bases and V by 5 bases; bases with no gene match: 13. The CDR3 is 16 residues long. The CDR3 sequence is CASSKPGQLGSSPLHF. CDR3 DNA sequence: TGTGCCAGCAGTAAGCCGGGACAGTTAGGGAGTTCACCCCTCCACTTT.

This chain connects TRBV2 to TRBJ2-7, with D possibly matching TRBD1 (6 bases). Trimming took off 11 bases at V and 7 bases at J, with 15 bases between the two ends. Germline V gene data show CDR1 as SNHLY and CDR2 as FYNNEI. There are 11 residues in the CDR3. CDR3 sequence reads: CALGQSWEQYF. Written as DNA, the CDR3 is TGTGCCCTAGGACAGTCCTGGGAGCAGTACTTC.

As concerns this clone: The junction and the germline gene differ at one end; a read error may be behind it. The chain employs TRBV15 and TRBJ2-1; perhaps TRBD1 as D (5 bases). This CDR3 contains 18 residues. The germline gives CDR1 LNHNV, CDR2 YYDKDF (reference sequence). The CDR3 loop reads CASSRELGKGAGGNEQFF. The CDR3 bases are TGTGCCTCCAGCAGAGAGTTGGGTAAAGGGGCAGGTGGAAATGAGCAGTTCTTC.

CDR3: CASSFYSTGSAGELFF. The CDR3 DNA sequence: TGTGCCAGCAGTTTCTACTCGACAGGGAGTGCCGGGGAGCTGTTTTTT. The chain links TRBV27 to TRBJ2-2, with 7 bases aligning to TRBD1. This CDR3 has 16 residues. Germline lookup yields CDR1 MNHEY and CDR2 SMNVEV (reference sequence). V shed 3 bases, J shed 6 bases, and the junction held 10 bases outside the gene matches.

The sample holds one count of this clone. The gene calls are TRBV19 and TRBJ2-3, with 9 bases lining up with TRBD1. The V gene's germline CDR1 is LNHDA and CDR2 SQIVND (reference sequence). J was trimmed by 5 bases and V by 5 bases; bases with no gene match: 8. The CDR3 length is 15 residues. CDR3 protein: CASSQGQGFIDTQYF. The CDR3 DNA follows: TGTGCCAGTAGTCAGGGACAGGGTTTCATAGATACGCAGTATTTT.

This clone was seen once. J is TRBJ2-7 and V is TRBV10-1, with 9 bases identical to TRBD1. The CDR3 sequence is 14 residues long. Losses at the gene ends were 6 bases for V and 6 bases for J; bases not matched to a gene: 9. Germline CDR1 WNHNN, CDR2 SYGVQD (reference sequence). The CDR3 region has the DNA TGCGCCAGCAGATCCGGGACAGGGCCCACCGAGCAGTACTTC. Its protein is CASRSGTGPTEQYF.

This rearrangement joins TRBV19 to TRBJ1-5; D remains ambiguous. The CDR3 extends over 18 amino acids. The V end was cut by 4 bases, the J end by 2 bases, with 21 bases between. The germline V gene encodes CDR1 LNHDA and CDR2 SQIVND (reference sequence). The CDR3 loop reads CASSTPLDSRVGNQPQHF. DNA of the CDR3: TGTGCCAGTAGTACACCCCTCGACTCCCGGGTAGGCAATCAGCCCCAGCATTTT.

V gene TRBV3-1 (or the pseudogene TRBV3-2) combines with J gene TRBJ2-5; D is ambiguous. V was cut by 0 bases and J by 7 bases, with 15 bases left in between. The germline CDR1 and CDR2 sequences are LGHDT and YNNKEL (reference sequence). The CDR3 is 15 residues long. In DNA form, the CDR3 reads TGTGCCAGCAGCCAAGAGGGCAGGCGCTTCGGGACCCAGTACTTC. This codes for CASSQEGRRFGTQYF.

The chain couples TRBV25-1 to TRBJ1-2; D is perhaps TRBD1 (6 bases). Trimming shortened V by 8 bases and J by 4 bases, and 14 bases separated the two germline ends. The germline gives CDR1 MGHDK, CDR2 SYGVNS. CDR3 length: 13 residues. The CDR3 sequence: CASGGVYSYGYTF. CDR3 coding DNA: TGTGCCAGCGGGGGCGTTTATAGCTATGGCTACACCTTC.

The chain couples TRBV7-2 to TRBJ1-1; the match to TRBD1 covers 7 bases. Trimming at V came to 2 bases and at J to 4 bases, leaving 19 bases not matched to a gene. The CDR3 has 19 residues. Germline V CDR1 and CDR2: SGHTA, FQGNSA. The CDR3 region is CASSLPPTGRHRRTTEAFF. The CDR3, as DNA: TGTGCCAGCAGCTTACCCCCGACAGGGCGTCATAGGAGGACCACTGAAGCTTTCTTT. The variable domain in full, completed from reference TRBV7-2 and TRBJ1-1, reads GAGVSQSPSNKVTEKGKDVELRCDPISGHTALYWYRQSLGQGLEFLIYFQGNSAPDKSGLPSDRFSAERTGGSVSTLTIQRTQQEDSAVYLCASSLPPTGRHRRTTEAFFGQGTRLTVV.

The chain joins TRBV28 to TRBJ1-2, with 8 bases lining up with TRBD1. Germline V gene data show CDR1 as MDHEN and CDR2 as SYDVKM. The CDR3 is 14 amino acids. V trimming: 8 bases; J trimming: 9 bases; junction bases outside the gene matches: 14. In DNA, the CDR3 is TGTGCCAGCGCCCGCGGGGACAGGTCCAAAAGCTACACCTTC. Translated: CASARGDRSKSYTF.

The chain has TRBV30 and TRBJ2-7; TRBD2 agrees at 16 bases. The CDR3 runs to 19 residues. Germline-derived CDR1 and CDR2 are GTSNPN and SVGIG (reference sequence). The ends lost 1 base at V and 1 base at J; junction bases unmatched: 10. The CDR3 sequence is CAWSAQRGLAGGPSYEQYF. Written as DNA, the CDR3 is TGTGCCTGGAGTGCTCAAAGGGGACTAGCGGGGGGGCCGTCCTACGAGCAGTACTTC.

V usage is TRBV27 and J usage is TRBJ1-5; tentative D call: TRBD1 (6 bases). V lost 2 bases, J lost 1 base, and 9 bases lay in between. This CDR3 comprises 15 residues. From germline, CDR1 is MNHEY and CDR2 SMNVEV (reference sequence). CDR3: CASSLNRESNQPQHF. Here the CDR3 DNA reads TGTGCCAGCAGTTTAAACAGGGAGAGCAATCAGCCCCAGCATTTT.

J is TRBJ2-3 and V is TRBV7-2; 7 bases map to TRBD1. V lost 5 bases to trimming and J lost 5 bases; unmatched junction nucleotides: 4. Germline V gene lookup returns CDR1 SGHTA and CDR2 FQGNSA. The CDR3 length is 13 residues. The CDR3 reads CASSRQGEDTQYF. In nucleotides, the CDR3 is TGTGCCAGCAGCCGGCAGGGGGAAGATACGCAGTATTTT.

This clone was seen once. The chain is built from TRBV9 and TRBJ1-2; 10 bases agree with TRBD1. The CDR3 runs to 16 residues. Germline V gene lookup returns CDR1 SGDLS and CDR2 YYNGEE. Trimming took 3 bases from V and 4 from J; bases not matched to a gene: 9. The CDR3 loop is CASSATGGEMGYGYTF. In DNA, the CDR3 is TGTGCCAGCAGCGCGACAGGGGGCGAGATGGGCTATGGCTACACCTTC.